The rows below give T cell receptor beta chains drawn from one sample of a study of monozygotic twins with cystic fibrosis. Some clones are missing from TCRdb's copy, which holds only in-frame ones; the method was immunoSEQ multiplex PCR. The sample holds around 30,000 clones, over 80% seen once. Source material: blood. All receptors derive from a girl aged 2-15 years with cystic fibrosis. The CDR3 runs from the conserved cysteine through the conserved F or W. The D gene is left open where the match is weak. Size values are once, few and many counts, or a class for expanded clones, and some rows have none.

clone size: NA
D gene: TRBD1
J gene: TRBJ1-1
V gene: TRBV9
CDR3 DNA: TGTGCCAGCAGCGGACAGGGTCCCGAAGCTTTCTTT
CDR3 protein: CASSGQGPEAFF

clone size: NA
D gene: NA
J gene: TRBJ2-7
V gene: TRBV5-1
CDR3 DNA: TGCGCCAGCAGATCGGGGCTACGCTACGAGCAGTACTTC
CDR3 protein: CASRSGLRYEQYF

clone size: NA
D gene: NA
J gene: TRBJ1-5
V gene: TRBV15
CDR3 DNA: TGTGCCACCAGCAGAGACGGACGGAACAATCAGCCCCAGCATTTT
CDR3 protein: CATSRDGRNNQPQHF

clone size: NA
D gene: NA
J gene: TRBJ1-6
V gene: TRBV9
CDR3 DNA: TGTGCCAGCAGCTCCCCATCGGGACTGACCAATTCACCCCTCCACTTT
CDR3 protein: CASSSPSGLTNSPLHF

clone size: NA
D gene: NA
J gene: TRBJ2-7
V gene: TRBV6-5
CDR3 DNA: TGTGCCAGCAGTTACGGGGCTACTTGGCCGGCGTACGAGCAGTACTTC
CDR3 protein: CASSYGATWPAYEQYF

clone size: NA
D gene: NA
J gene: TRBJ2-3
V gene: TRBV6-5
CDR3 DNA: TGTGCCAGCAGCAACGGGGGTTGGGATACGCAGTATTTT
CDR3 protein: CASSNGGWDTQYF

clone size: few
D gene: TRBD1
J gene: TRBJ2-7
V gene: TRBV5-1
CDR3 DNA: TGCGCCAGCAGCACCGGGACAGGGTACGAGCAGTACTTC
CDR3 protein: CASSTGTGYEQYF

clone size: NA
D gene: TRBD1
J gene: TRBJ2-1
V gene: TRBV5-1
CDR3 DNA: TGCGCCAGCAGCTTCCCCGGGACAGGGAGGTCTAATGAGCAGTTCTTC
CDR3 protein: CASSFPGTGRSNEQFF

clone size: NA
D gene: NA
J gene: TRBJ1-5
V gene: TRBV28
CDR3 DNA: TGTGCCAGCAGTTTTCTGGACTATAGCAATCAGCCCCAGCATTTT
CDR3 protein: CASSFLDYSNQPQHF

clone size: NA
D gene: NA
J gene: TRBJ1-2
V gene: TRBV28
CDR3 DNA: TGTGCCAGCATAGCCCCCTACGACAGGAACTATGGCTACACCTTC
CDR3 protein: CASIAPYDRNYGYTF

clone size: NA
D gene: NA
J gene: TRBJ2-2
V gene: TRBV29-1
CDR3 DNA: TGCAGCGTGGAAATAGGGCCGCCCGGGGAGCTGTTTTTT
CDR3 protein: CSVEIGPPGELFF

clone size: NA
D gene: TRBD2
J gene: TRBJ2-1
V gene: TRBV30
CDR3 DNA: TGTGCCTGGAGTGTACGAGCGGGAGGCCCTATTGAGCAGTTCTTC
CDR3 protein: CAWSVRAGGPIEQFF

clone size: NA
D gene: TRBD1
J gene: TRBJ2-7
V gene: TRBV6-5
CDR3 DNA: TGTGCCAGCAGCCAGACAGGGGTTGTGTTCTACGAGCAGTACTTC
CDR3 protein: CASSQTGVVFYEQYF

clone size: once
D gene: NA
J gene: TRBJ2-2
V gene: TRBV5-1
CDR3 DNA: TGCGCCAGCAGCTTTTGGCGTCCAGGAGGGGAGCTGTTTTTT
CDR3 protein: CASSFWRPGGELFF

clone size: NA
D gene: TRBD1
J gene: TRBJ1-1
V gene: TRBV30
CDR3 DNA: TGTGCCTGGGACTCCGGGACAGCGAACACTGAAGCTTTCTTT
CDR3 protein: CAWDSGTANTEAFF

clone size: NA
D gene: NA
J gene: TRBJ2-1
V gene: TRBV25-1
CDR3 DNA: TGTGCCAGCAGTGAATCAGTAACGGGAGATGAGCAGTTCTTC
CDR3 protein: CASSESVTGDEQFF

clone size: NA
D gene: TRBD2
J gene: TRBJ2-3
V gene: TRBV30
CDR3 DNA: TGTGCCTGGAGTGTGAGCGGGAGAAGCACAGATACGCAGTATTTT
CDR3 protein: CAWSVSGRSTDTQYF

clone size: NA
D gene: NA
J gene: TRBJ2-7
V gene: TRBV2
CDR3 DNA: TGTGCCACCCGCCTCGATCAGCCATACGAGCAGTACTTC
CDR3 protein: CATRLDQPYEQYF

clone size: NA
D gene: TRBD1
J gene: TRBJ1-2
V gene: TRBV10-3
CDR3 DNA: TGTGCCATCAGTGGGACAGGGGAGGGCTACACCTTC
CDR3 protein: CAISGTGEGYTF

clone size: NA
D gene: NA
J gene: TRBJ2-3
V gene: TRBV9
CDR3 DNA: TGTGCCAGCAGCTTGATTAGCGGTAGCACAGATACGCAGTATTTT
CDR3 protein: CASSLISGSTDTQYF

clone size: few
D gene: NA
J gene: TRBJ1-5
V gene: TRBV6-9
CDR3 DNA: TGTGCCAGCAGAGGACAGCTCAATCAGCCCCAGCATTTT
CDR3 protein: CASRGQLNQPQHF

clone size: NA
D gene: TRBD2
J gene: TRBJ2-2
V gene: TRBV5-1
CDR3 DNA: TGCGCCAGCAGCTTTGGGACTAGCGGGCGGAGGACCGGGGAGCTGTTTTTT
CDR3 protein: CASSFGTSGRRTGELFF

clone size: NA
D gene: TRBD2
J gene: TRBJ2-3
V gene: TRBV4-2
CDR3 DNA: TGTGCCAGCAGCCAGGGACTAGCGGACTTCACAGATACGCAGTATTTT
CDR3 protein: CASSQGLADFTDTQYF

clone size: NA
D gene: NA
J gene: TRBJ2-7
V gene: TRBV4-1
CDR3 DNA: TGCGCCAGCAGCCTGGGAAGAGCAGCCGAGCAGTACTTC
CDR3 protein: CASSLGRAAEQYF

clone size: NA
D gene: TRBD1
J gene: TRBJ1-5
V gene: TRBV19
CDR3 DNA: TGTGCCAGTAGCATTGGACAGGGGGTTTCTCAGCCCCAGCATTTT
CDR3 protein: CASSIGQGVSQPQHF

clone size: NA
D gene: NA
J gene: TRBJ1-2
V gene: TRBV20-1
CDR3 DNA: TGCAGTGCCCTACAGGGCTATGGCTACACCTTC
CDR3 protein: CSALQGYGYTF

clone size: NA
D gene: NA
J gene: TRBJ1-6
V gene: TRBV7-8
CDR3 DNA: TGTGCCAGCAGCTTTCCGAATTCACCCCTCCACTTT
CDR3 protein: CASSFPNSPLHF

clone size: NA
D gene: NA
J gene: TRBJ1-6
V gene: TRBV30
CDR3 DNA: TGTGCCTGGAGTAAAGGCAGGGATAATTCACCCCTCCACTTT
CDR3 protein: CAWSKGRDNSPLHF

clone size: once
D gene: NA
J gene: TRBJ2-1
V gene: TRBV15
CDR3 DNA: TGTGCCACCTGGGACTCCGCTTCCTACAATGAGCAGTTCTTC
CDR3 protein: CATWDSASYNEQFF

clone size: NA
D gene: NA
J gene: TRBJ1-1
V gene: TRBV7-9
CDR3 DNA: TGTGCCAGCAGCCCGGGACAACTGAACACTGAAGCTTTCTTT
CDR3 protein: CASSPGQLNTEAFF

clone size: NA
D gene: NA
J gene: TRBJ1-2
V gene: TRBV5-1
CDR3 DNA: TGCGCCAGCAGCCCAGAGAGCAGGAGGGGAAACTATGGCTACACCTTC
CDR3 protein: CASSPESRRGNYGYTF

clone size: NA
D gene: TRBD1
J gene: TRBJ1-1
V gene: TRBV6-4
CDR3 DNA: TGTGCCAGCAGTACGGACAGGGATGGGCCTGAAGCTTTCTTT
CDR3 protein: CASSTDRDGPEAFF

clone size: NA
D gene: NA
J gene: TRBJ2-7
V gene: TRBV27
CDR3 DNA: TGTGCCAGCAGTTCCGACTCCTACGAGCAGTACTTC
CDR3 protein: CASSSDSYEQYF

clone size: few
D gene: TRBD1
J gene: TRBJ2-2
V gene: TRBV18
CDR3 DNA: TGTGCCAGCTCACCTCCGGGACAGGCTAACACCGGGGAGCTGTTTTTT
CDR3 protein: CASSPPGQANTGELFF

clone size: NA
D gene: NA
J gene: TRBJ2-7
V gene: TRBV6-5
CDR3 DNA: TGTGCCAGCAGTTACTCGTTGGGACAAGACTACGAGCAGTACTTC
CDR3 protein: CASSYSLGQDYEQYF

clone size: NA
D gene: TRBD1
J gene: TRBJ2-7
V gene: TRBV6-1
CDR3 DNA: TGTGCCAGCAGTGCCCCCGGGACAGCCTACGAGCAGTACTTC
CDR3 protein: CASSAPGTAYEQYF

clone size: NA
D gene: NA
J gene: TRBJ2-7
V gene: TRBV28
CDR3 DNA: TGTGCCAGCAGCCAAGATTACGAGCAGTACTTC
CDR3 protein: CASSQDYEQYF

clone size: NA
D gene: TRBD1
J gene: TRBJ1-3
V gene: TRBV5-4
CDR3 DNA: TGTGCCAGCAGCCGTCCCGGGACAGGAATCTATATTTTT
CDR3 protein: CASSRPGTGIYIF

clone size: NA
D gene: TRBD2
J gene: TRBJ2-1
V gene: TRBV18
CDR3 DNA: TGTGCCAGCTCAAGGGAGGGACTAGCGGGAGTTGAGCAGTTCTTC
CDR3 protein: CASSREGLAGVEQFF

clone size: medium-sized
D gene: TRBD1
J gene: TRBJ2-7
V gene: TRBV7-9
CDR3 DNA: TGTGCCAGCAGCCATCGGGACAGTTTTATCTACGAGCAGTACTTC
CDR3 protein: CASSHRDSFIYEQYF

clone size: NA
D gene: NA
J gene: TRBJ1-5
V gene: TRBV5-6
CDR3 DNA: TGTGCCAGCAGCTTGTATTACAGGGACAATCAGCCCCAGCATTTT
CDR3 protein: CASSLYYRDNQPQHF

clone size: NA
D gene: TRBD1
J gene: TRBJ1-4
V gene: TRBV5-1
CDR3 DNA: TGCGCCAGCGTACTCCGGGACAGACCTACTTCGTCTAATGAAAAACTGTTTTTT
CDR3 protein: CASVLRDRPTSSNEKLFF

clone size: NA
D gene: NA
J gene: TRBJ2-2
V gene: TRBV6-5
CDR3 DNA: TGTGCCAGCAGCCTATGGACAGCCGGGGAGCTGTTTTTT
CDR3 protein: CASSLWTAGELFF

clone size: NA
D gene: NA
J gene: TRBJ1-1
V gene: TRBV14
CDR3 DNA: TGTGCCAGCAGCCAAGAGGGGACTGAGCGAATGAACACTGAAGCTTTCTTT
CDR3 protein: CASSQEGTERMNTEAFF

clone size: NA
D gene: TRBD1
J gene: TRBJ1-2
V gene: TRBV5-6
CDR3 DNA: TGTGCCAGCAGCTTAGGGGACAGGGGATCTTATGGCTACACCTTC
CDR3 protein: CASSLGDRGSYGYTF

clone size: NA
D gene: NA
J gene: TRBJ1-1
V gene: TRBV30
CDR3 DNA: TGTGCCTGGGACAGTATGAACACTGAAGCTTTCTTT
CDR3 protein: CAWDSMNTEAFF

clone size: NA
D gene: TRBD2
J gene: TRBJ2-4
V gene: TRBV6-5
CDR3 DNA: TGTGCCAGCAGTCGCGGGAGTTCGGCCAAAAACATTCAGTACTTC
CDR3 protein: CASSRGSSAKNIQYF

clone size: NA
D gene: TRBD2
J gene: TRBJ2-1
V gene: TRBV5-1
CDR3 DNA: TGCGCCAGCTCACTAGCGGGGTCCTACAATGAGCAGTTCTTC
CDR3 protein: CASSLAGSYNEQFF

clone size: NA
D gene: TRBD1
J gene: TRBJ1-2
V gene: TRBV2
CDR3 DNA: TGTGCCAGCAGTGGTGGGACAGCTGCTAACTATGGCTACACCTTC
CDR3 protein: CASSGGTAANYGYTF

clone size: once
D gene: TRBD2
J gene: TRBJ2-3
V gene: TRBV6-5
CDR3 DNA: TGTGCCAGCAGTTCCCACCCTAGCGGGGAAACAGATACGCAGTATTTT
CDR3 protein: CASSSHPSGETDTQYF

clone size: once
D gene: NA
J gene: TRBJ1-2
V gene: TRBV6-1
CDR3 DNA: TGTGCCAGCAGTGAATCGGGGGGGACCCACTATGGCTACACCTTC
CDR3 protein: CASSESGGTHYGYTF

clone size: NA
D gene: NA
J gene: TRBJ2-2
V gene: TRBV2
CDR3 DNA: TGTGCCAGCAGTGCATTACAGCGTTCACTCACCGGGGAGCTGTTTTTT
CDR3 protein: CASSALQRSLTGELFF

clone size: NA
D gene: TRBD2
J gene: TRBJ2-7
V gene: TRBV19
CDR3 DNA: TGTGCCAGTAGTCCTGGACTAGGAACCTACGAGCAGTACTTC
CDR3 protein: CASSPGLGTYEQYF

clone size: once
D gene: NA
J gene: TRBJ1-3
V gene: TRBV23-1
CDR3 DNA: TGCGCCAGCAGCCCCCAGCCTGGGTCCGGCTGCGGCACCATATATTTT
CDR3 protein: CASSPQPGSGCGTIYF

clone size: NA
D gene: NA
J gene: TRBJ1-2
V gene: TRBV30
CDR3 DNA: TGTGCCTGGACTACCCCCCGCCGGACCGATAACCCCAACTATGGCTACACCTTC
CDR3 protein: CAWTTPRRTDNPNYGYTF

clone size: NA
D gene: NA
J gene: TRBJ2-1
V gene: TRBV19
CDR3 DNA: TGTGCCAGTAGTACGACACCTTACAATGAGCAGTTCTTC
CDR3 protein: CASSTTPYNEQFF

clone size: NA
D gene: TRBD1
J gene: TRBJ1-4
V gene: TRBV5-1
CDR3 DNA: TGCGCCAGCAGCCAAACCGGGACAGGGAATGAAAAACTGTTTTTT
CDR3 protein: CASSQTGTGNEKLFF

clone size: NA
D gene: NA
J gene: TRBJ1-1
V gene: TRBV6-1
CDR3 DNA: TGTGCCAGCAGACAACGTGGCACTGAAGCTTTCTTT
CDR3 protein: CASRQRGTEAFF

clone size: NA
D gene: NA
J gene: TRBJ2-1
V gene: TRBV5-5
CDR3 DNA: TGTGCCAGCCAAGAATACAATGAGCAGTTCTTC
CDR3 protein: CASQEYNEQFF

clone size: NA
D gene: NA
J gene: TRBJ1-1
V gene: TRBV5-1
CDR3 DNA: TGCGCCAGCAGCTCTGACAACAGGAGCAGCCTATTAATGAACACTGAAGCTTTCTTT
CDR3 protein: CASSSDNRSSLLMNTEAFF